This TCR beta chain was profiled in a study of response to subunit inactivated influenza vaccine. Each CDR3 protein gets one entry after TCRdb re-called the RT-PCR reads with MiXCR. The repertoire holds more than 200,000 distinct CDR3 sequences, with 9.5% to 15% as singletons. The V and J ends lost 4 bases and 5 bases respectively, with 17 bases between them. CDR1 is DFQATT, CDR2 SNEGSKA, per germline (reference sequence). This CDR3 spans 14 amino acids. This clonotype showed up many times. The gene calls are TRBV20-1 and TRBJ2-5, with D possibly called TRBD1 or TRBD2 (7 bases each). This TCR came from a man over 45 who received an inactivated influenza vaccine. The sequencing used non-naive T cells sorted from PBMCs, collected roughly 15 days before vaccination. DNA for the CDR3: TGCAGTGCTAACAGTCGACAGGGAGGGGAGACCCAGTACTTC. It is translated as CSANSRQGGETQYF.